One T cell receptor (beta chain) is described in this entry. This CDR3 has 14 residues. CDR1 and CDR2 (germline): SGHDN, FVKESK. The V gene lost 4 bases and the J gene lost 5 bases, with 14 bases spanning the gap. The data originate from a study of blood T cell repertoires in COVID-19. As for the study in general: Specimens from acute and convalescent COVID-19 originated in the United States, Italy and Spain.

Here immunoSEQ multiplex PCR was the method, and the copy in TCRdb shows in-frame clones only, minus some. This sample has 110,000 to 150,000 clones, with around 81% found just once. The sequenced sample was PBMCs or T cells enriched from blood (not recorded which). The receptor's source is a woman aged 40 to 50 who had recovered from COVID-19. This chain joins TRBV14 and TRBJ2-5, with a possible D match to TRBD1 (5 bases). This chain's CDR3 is CASSRPGPTETQYF. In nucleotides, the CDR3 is TGTGCCAGCAGCCGTCCAGGGCCCACGGAGACCCAGTACTTC.